The entry below describes one T cell receptor beta chain. Authors' methods: Estimation of nucleated cell counts relied on the amplification of reference gene primers. Generated by immunoSEQ multiplex PCR, the TCRdb table keeps only in-frame clones and is missing some. The V and J calls and clone size were taken over from that table, and D and trimming were inferred from the DNA. The profile shows roughly 280,000 clones, approximately 89% of them singletons. The data were taken from a study of blood T cell repertoires in COVID-19. Study summary: Spain, Italy and the United States supplied samples that represented acute and convalescent COVID-19. The cDNA or gDNA used as material had been derived from T cells, B-cell-depleted T cells, or PBMCs.

The receptor was derived from a man aged 40-55 years with active or convalescent COVID-19. Material: peripheral blood.

In DNA, the CDR3 is TGTGCCAGCAGGGAGACAGGGATCCGCAATCAGCCCCAGCATTTT. Encoded protein: CASRETGIRNQPQHF. The J gene is TRBJ1-5, the V gene TRBV2, with TRBD1 matching over 7 bases. The CDR3 extends over 15 amino acids. Per germline, CDR1 SNHLY and CDR2 FYNNEI. V shed 6 bases and J 2 bases; nucleotides not matched to a gene: 7.